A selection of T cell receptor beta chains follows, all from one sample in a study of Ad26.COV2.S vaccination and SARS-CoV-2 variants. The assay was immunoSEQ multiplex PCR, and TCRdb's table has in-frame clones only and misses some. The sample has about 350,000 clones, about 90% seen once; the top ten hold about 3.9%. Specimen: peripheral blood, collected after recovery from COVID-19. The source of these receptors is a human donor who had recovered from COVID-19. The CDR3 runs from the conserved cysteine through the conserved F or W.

CDR3: CASSNRVLNTEAFF
V: TRBV7-2
J: TRBJ1-1

CDR3: CASSLGRRGALNTEAFF
V: TRBV5-4
J: TRBJ1-1

CDR3: CASSQLQGANYGYTF
V: TRBV3-1/TRBV3-2
J: TRBJ1-2

CDR3: CASSLFGGSVNTEAFF
V: TRBV5-5
J: TRBJ1-1

CDR3: CASSLGSDQETQYF
V: TRBV5-1
J: TRBJ2-5

CDR3: CASSPGTDYGYTF
V: TRBV9
J: TRBJ1-2

CDR3: CASSALDRAGYTF
V: TRBV25-1
J: TRBJ1-2

CDR3: CASSLDYTYNYGYTF
V: TRBV11-2
J: TRBJ1-2

CDR3: CASSLARTGTYEQYF
V: TRBV11-2
J: TRBJ2-7

CDR3: CASSGRLLYGYTF
V: TRBV2
J: TRBJ1-2

CDR3: CATQGAGASNTDTQYF
V: TRBV2
J: TRBJ2-3

CDR3: CASSEASWGEAFF
V: TRBV2
J: TRBJ1-1

CDR3: CASTEGSSYPNTGELFF
V: TRBV6-8
J: TRBJ2-2

CDR3: CAISPAGGPYNEQFF
V: TRBV10-3
J: TRBJ2-1

CDR3: CASSETPLAPNYGYTF
V: TRBV2
J: TRBJ1-2

CDR3: CASSILSGAGGEAFF
V: TRBV19
J: TRBJ1-1

CDR3: CASSSNWRQGLYEQYF
V: TRBV27
J: TRBJ2-7

CDR3: CASSKLRDRGSGYGYTF
V: TRBV7-3
J: TRBJ1-2

CDR3: CASSQAASLNTEAFF
V: TRBV4-1
J: TRBJ1-1

CDR3: CASSIRTGLSDQPQHF
V: TRBV19
J: TRBJ1-5

CDR3: CASSVSWGSTDTQYF
V: TRBV9
J: TRBJ2-3

CDR3: CASSPGTQETQYF
V: TRBV18
J: TRBJ2-5

CDR3: CASSQVGLRPDTQYF
V: TRBV4-1
J: TRBJ2-3

CDR3: CASSLPFNYGYTF
V: TRBV5-4
J: TRBJ1-2

CDR3: CASSKRGQGAGGYTF
V: TRBV6-5
J: TRBJ1-2

CDR3: CASSNRGRNTEAFF
V: TRBV19
J: TRBJ1-1

CDR3: CASSLDSRLSYNEQFF
V: TRBV7-2
J: TRBJ2-1

CDR3: CASSYSGSEKLFF
V: TRBV6-2/TRBV6-3
J: TRBJ1-4

CDR3: CASSQTRTSGGADTQYF
V: TRBV11-2
J: TRBJ2-3

CDR3: CASRPRDRFSYNSPLHF
V: TRBV6-4
J: TRBJ1-6

CDR3: CASSPGGGFSYEQYF
V: TRBV2
J: TRBJ2-7

CDR3: CASSPLRGRPNNEQFF
V: TRBV27
J: TRBJ2-1

CDR3: CASSEDGRAGNTIYF
V: TRBV10-2
J: TRBJ1-3

CDR3: CASARQANTEAFF
V: TRBV12-5
J: TRBJ1-1

CDR3: CASSQAGGHFNYGYTF
V: TRBV3-1/TRBV3-2
J: TRBJ1-2

CDR3: CASSEFTGEYEQYF
V: TRBV10-2
J: TRBJ2-7

CDR3: CASSPDRQTNTGELFF
V: TRBV18
J: TRBJ2-2

CDR3: CASSLWAPGQGRSYEQYF
V: TRBV5-1
J: TRBJ2-7

CDR3: CASRQPGQGPYEQYF
V: TRBV2
J: TRBJ2-7

CDR3: CASSFGQRNTEAFF
V: TRBV28
J: TRBJ1-1

CDR3: CASSRTAGRTGELFF
V: TRBV14
J: TRBJ2-2

CDR3: CASSWDIRTEAFF
V: TRBV5-8
J: TRBJ1-1

CDR3: CASSRRTTEHEQYF
V: TRBV7-2
J: TRBJ2-7

CDR3: CASSGSGQGGETQYF
V: TRBV3-1/TRBV3-2
J: TRBJ2-5

CDR3: CASSAGLAGGQETQYF
V: TRBV2
J: TRBJ2-5

CDR3: CASSYSARNTEAFF
V: TRBV6-5
J: TRBJ1-1

CDR3: CASSPSGGIAKNIQYF
V: TRBV6-6
J: TRBJ2-4

CDR3: CASSIGEHGYTF
V: TRBV19
J: TRBJ1-2

CDR3: CASSLTGGTGNTIYF
V: TRBV11-1
J: TRBJ1-3

CDR3: CASSLGGTGIYEQYF
V: TRBV7-2
J: TRBJ2-7

CDR3: CATSRDYGSGSGSYNEQFF
V: TRBV15
J: TRBJ2-1

CDR3: CSVGPRTLHAFF
V: TRBV29-1
J: TRBJ1-1

CDR3: CASRGSQLAGGRNNEQFF
V: TRBV2
J: TRBJ2-1

CDR3: CASSPPGLRVGAFF
V: TRBV18
J: TRBJ1-1

CDR3: CASSLERDAFTEAFF
V: TRBV5-4
J: TRBJ1-1